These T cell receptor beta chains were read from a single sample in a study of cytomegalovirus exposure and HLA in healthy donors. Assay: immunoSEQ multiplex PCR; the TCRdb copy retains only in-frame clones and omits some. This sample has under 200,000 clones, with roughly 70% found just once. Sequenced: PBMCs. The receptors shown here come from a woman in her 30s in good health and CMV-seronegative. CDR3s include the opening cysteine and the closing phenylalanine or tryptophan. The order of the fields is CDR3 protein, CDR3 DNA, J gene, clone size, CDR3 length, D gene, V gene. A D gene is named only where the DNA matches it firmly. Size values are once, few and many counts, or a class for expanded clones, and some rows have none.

CASSEQGGSSPLHF | TGTGCCAGCAGCGAACAGGGCGGTAGTTCACCCCTCCACTTT | TRBJ1-6 | - | 14 | - | TRBV9
CASSLGGQQAYGYTF | TGTGCCAGCAGCTTAGGAGGACAGCAAGCCTATGGCTACACCTTC | TRBJ1-2 | few | 15 | - | TRBV7-2
CASGRGNTEAFF | TGTGCCAGCGGCAGGGGGAACACTGAAGCTTTCTTT | TRBJ1-1 | - | 12 | - | TRBV7-9
CASSFVGVNLYEQYF | TGTGCCAGCAGCTTTGTAGGGGTTAACCTGTACGAGCAGTACTTC | TRBJ2-7 | once | 15 | - | TRBV5-4
CASTLGQGRTEAFF | TGCGCCAGCACCCTTGGTCAGGGAAGGACTGAAGCTTTCTTT | TRBJ1-1 | - | 14 | - | TRBV5-1
CASSPMDGGPNQPQHF | TGTGCCAGCAGTCCCATGGACGGGGGGCCAAATCAGCCCCAGCATTTT | TRBJ1-5 | - | 16 | - | TRBV5-6
CASSLETSGSGATDTQYF | TGTGCCAGCAGCTTAGAGACTAGCGGGTCTGGGGCCACAGATACGCAGTATTTT | TRBJ2-3 | - | 18 | TRBD2 | TRBV7-9
CASSLAWAGDQETQYF | TGTGCCAGCAGCTTAGCCTGGGCGGGGGACCAAGAGACCCAGTACTTC | TRBJ2-5 | - | 16 | TRBD2 | TRBV7-6
CATRDRGAFEQYF | TGTGCCACCCGGGACAGGGGGGCTTTCGAGCAGTACTTC | TRBJ2-7 | - | 13 | TRBD1 | TRBV6-6
CASSLLGTGDEKLFF | TGTGCCAGCAGCTTACTTGGGACGGGGGATGAAAAACTGTTTTTT | TRBJ1-4 | - | 15 | - | TRBV11-2
CSVVEGANSPLHF | TGCAGCGTTGTCGAAGGGGCGAACTCACCCCTCCACTTT | TRBJ1-6 | - | 13 | - | TRBV29-1
CASSAGDRGNEQYF | TGCGCCAGCAGCGCTGGGGACAGGGGAAACGAGCAGTACTTC | TRBJ2-7 | - | 14 | TRBD1 | TRBV5-1
CASSTRTSGDHEQYF | TGTGCCAGCAGCACGAGGACTAGCGGGGACCACGAGCAGTACTTC | TRBJ2-7 | once | 15 | TRBD2 | TRBV7-2
CACLLVGAEQYF | TGTGCCTGTCTACTAGTTGGAGCGGAGCAGTACTTC | TRBJ2-7 | - | 12 | - | TRBV30
CASRPQGYTEAFF | TGTGCCAGCAGACCCCAGGGGTACACTGAAGCTTTCTTT | TRBJ1-1 | - | 13 | - | TRBV11-2
CASSFPATGSEKLFF | TGTGCCAGCAGCTTCCCAGCGACAGGGTCGGAAAAACTGTTTTTT | TRBJ1-4 | - | 15 | TRBD1 | TRBV5-5
CASSLLASGRSDEQFF | TGTGCCAGCAGTTTATTAGCTAGCGGGAGAAGCGATGAGCAGTTCTTC | TRBJ2-1 | - | 16 | TRBD2 | TRBV27
CASSEMGLAGGEQFF | TGTGCCAGCAGTGAAATGGGACTAGCGGGGGGTGAGCAGTTCTTC | TRBJ2-1 | - | 15 | TRBD2 | TRBV2
CASSLGAGNYGYTF | TGTGCCAGCAGTTTGGGGGCAGGGAACTATGGCTACACCTTC | TRBJ1-2 | - | 14 | - | TRBV28
CSALAGAGNTEAFF | TGCAGCGCCCTCGCAGGGGCGGGGAACACTGAAGCTTTCTTT | TRBJ1-1 | - | 14 | - | TRBV29-1
CAISDTGEDGYTF | TGTGCCATCAGTGACACGGGGGAGGATGGCTACACCTTC | TRBJ1-2 | - | 13 | - | TRBV10-3
CASSLPTYNEQFF | TGTGCCAGCAGTTTACCCACCTACAATGAGCAGTTCTTC | TRBJ2-1 | - | 13 | - | TRBV28
CASSSDRGPLGTQYF | TGTGCCAGCAGCTCGGACAGGGGACCTTTGGGTACGCAGTATTTT | TRBJ2-3 | - | 15 | TRBD1 | TRBV7-3
CAWSTPGLEAGELFF | TGTGCCTGGAGTACCCCGGGACTAGAGGCCGGGGAGCTGTTTTTT | TRBJ2-2 | - | 15 | TRBD2 | TRBV30
CASSLDREGGYTF | TGTGCCAGCAGCTTAGACAGGGAGGGTGGCTACACCTTC | TRBJ1-2 | - | 13 | - | TRBV7-2
CASSEVSYGYTF | TGTGCCAGCAGTGAAGTTAGCTATGGCTACACCTTC | TRBJ1-2 | - | 12 | - | TRBV6-1
CASSIWGLPEATNEKLFF | TGTGCCAGTAGTATATGGGGCCTCCCCGAAGCAACTAATGAAAAACTGTTTTTT | TRBJ1-4 | once | 18 | - | TRBV19
CASSLGGYSTDTQYF | TGTGCCAGCAGCCTTGGGGGGTACAGCACAGATACGCAGTATTTT | TRBJ2-3 | few | 15 | - | TRBV4-2
CASSIRRDYEQYF | TGTGCCAGTAGTATTAGGAGAGACTACGAGCAGTACTTC | TRBJ2-7 | - | 13 | - | TRBV19
CASSYGGDRGGGYTF | TGTGCCAGCAGTTACGGAGGGGACAGGGGTGGTGGCTACACCTTC | TRBJ1-2 | few | 15 | TRBD1 | TRBV6-5
CAVTSPTDTQYF | TGTGCCGTTACTAGCCCCACAGATACGCAGTATTTT | TRBJ2-3 | - | 12 | - | TRBV6-1
CRVNMNTEAFF | TGCAGGGTTAACATGAACACTGAAGCTTTCTTT | TRBJ1-1 | - | 11 | - | TRBV20-1
CASSQDPTNSGTQYF | TGCGCCAGCAGCCAAGACCCGACAAATTCAGGGACCCAGTACTTC | TRBJ2-5 | - | 15 | - | TRBV4-1
CASSGAGREDEKLFF | TGCGCCAGCAGCGGTGCGGGGAGGGAGGATGAAAAACTGTTTTTT | TRBJ1-4 | few | 15 | - | TRBV5-1
CASSTAGRGYTF | TGTGCCAGTAGTACAGCGGGCCGTGGCTACACCTTC | TRBJ1-2 | - | 12 | - | TRBV19
CASSLLGLPGDTQYF | TGTGCCAGCAGCTTATTGGGACTCCCAGGTGATACGCAGTATTTT | TRBJ2-3 | - | 15 | - | TRBV7-2
CASSYWPRDTEAFF | TGTGCCAGCAGTTATTGGCCTCGGGACACTGAAGCTTTCTTT | TRBJ1-1 | - | 14 | - | TRBV6-6
CASSQGDRDEQYF | TGTGCCAGCAGCCAAGGCGACAGGGACGAGCAGTACTTC | TRBJ2-7 | few | 13 | TRBD1 | TRBV4-2
CASSSGFGNTIYF | TGTGCCAGCAGCTCGGGTTTTGGAAACACCATATATTTT | TRBJ1-3 | few | 13 | - | TRBV9
CASSSANTGELFF | TGTGCCAGCAGCTCGGCGAACACCGGGGAGCTGTTTTTT | TRBJ2-2 | - | 13 | - | TRBV7-3
CASSLGVGGGAADTQYF | TGTGCCAGCAGCTTGGGTGTGGGCGGGGGGGCCGCAGATACGCAGTATTTT | TRBJ2-3 | - | 17 | TRBD2 | TRBV7-2
CASSVGTGGANEKLFF | TGCGCCAGCAGCGTAGGGACAGGGGGGGCTAATGAAAAACTGTTTTTT | TRBJ1-4 | - | 16 | TRBD1 | TRBV5-1
CASSPGLTDRGYEQYF | TGTGCCAGCAGCCCCGGGCTGACAGACCGTGGCTACGAGCAGTACTTC | TRBJ2-7 | few | 16 | - | TRBV7-6
CASGTVGELFF | TGTGCCAGCGGTACAGTCGGGGAGCTGTTTTTT | TRBJ2-2 | - | 11 | - | TRBV2
CASSPGRAYEQYF | TGTGCCAGCTCACCCGGCAGGGCCTACGAGCAGTACTTC | TRBJ2-7 | - | 13 | - | TRBV18
CASSLRASFEQYF | TGTGCCAGCAGTTTAAGGGCTAGCTTCGAGCAGTACTTC | TRBJ2-7 | - | 13 | - | TRBV27
CASSPRTSLSTDTQYF | TGTGCCAGCAGCCCCCGGACTTCGTTGAGCACAGATACGCAGTATTTT | TRBJ2-3 | - | 16 | - | TRBV4-2
CASSRGQRAQETQYF | TGTGCCAGCAGTAGGGGACAGAGGGCCCAAGAGACCCAGTACTTC | TRBJ2-5 | - | 15 | TRBD1 | TRBV27
CASSRGQISGNTIYF | TGTGCCAGCAGCCGCGGACAGATCTCTGGAAACACCATATATTTT | TRBJ1-3 | few | 15 | - | TRBV4-2
CASSPTQGTYEQYF | TGTGCCAGCTCACCCACTCAGGGGACCTACGAGCAGTACTTC | TRBJ2-7 | once | 14 | - | TRBV18
CASSLAGTGGSEQYF | TGTGCCAGCAGTTTGGCCGGGACAGGGGGTAGTGAGCAGTACTTC | TRBJ2-7 | - | 15 | TRBD1 | TRBV27
CASNPGSTDTQYF | TGTGCCAGTAACCCGGGGAGCACAGATACGCAGTATTTT | TRBJ2-3 | - | 13 | - | TRBV19
CASSFGAGVRNEQFF | TGTGCCAGCAGCTTCGGAGCGGGAGTCCGCAATGAGCAGTTCTTC | TRBJ2-1 | - | 15 | TRBD2 | TRBV7-2
CASTSRAGDEQYF | TGTGCCAGTACCTCGAGAGCCGGAGACGAGCAGTACTTC | TRBJ2-7 | - | 13 | - | TRBV19